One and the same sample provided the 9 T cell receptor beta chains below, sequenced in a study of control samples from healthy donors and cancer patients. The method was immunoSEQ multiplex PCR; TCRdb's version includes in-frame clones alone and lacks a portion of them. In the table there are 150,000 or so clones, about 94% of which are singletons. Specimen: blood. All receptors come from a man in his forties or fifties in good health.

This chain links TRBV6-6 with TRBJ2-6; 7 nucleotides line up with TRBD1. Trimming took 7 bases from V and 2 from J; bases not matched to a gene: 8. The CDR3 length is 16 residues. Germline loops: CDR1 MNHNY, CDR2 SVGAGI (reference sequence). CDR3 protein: CASTTPQGTGANVLTF. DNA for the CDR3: TGTGCCAGCACCACCCCACAGGGGACTGGGGCCAACGTCCTGACTTTC.

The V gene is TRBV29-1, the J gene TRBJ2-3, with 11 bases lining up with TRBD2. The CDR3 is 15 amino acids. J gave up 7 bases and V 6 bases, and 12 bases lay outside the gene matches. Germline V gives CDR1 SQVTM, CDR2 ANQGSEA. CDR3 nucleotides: TGCAGCGTCCCTACCTCTAGCGGGGGGCACTATACGCAGTATTTT. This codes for CSVPTSSGGHYTQYF.

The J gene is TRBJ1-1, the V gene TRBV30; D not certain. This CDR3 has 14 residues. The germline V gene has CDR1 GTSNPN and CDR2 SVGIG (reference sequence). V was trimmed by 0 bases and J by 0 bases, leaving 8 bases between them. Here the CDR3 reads CAWSVYGMNTEAFF. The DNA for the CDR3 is TGTGCCTGGAGTGTATACGGAATGAACACTGAAGCTTTCTTT.

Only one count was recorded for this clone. The CDR3 here is CASSLSSTDTQYF. The CDR3 region has the DNA TGTGCCAGCAGCCTCTCGAGCACAGATACGCAGTATTTT. The rearrangement uses TRBV5-4 and TRBJ2-3; D remains unclear. Per germline, CDR1 SGHNT and CDR2 YYREEE (reference sequence). The CDR3 is made up of 13 amino acids. Trimming removed 4 bases from V and 0 bases from J, with 6 bases in between.

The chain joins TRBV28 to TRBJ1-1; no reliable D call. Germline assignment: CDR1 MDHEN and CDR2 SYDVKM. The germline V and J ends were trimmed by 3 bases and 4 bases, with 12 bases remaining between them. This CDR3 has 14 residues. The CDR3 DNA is TGTGCCAGCAGTTTTAGCGCCGTAAGCACTGAAGCTTTCTTT. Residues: CASSFSAVSTEAFF.

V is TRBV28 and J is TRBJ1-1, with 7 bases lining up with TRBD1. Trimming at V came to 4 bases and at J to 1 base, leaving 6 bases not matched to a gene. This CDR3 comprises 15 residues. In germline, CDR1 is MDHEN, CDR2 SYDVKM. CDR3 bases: TGTGCCAGCAGTTCTTGGGACAGAGGGAACACTGAAGCTTTCTTT. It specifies CASSSWDRGNTEAFF.

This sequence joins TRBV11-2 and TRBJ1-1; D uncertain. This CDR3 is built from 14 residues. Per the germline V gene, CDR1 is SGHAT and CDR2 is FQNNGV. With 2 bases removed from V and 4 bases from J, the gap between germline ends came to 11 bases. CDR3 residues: CASSLYSAGTEAFF. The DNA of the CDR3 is TGTGCCAGCAGCTTATATTCGGCGGGCACTGAAGCTTTCTTT.

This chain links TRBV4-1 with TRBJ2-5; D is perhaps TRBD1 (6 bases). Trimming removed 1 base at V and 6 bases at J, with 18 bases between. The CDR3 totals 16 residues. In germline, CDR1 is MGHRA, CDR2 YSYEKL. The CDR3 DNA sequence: TGCGCCAGCAGCCAAGGGGCGAACGGCAGGGACAAGACCCAGTACTTC. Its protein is CASSQGANGRDKTQYF.

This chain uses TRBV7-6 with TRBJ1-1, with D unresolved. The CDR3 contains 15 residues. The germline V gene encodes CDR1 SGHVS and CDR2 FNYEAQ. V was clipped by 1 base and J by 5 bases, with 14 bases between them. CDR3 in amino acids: CASSLVIGPRTEAFF. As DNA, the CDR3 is TGTGCCAGCAGCTTAGTTATAGGCCCGAGGACTGAAGCTTTCTTT.